These 16 T cell receptor beta chains share one sample of origin, sequenced in a study of siplizumab effects on memory and regulatory T cells. TCRdb's copy holds only in-frame clones and misses some; the assay was immunoSEQ multiplex PCR. The table includes 100,000 to 110,000 clones, about 94% detected once. The sequenced sample was non-Treg CD4+ T cells sorted from blood. These receptors all stem from a human donor in good health.

The chain links TRBV7-6 to TRBJ2-3; D gene uncertain. Trimming shortened V by 1 base and J by 2 bases, and 13 bases separated the two germline ends. The CDR3 runs 16 residues. The germline gives CDR1 SGHVS, CDR2 FNYEAQ. As DNA, the CDR3 is TGTGCCAGCAGCTTAGTATTCGAGATTTCCACAGATACGCAGTATTTT. Protein product: CASSLVFEISTDTQYF.

With respect to this clone: At one boundary the junction diverges from the germline segment, which might be a read error. The genes are TRBV7-9 and TRBJ2-3; D may be TRBD2 (6 bases). CDR1 and CDR2 (germline): SEHNR, FQNEAQ (reference sequence). The CDR3 has 12 residues. Here the CDR3 reads CACRRGSETQYF. The CDR3 coding sequence is TGTGCCTGCAGGAGGGGATCAGAGACGCAGTATTTT.

The rearrangement uses TRBV27 and TRBJ2-5, with D maybe TRBD1 (5 bases). Germline V gives CDR1 MNHEY, CDR2 SMNVEV (reference sequence). V dropped 3 bases and J dropped 1 base, with 15 bases sitting between them. This CDR3 is 16 amino acids long. CDR3 sequence (DNA): TGTGCCAGCAGTTTCAGGGCCAGCAGGGCCCAAGAGACCCAGTACTTC. It is translated as CASSFRASRAQETQYF.

The J gene is TRBJ2-7, the V gene TRBV11-2, with D perhaps assigned TRBD1 or TRBD2 (6 bases each). The germline CDR1 and CDR2 sequences are SGHAT and FQNNGV. V gave up 0 bases and J gave up 4 bases, with 13 bases separating them. This CDR3 spans 15 amino acids. For the CDR3, the DNA is TGTGCCAGCAGCTTAGAGGGGGGTAGGGGGTACGAGCAGTACTTC. Its translation is CASSLEGGRGYEQYF.

The chain recombines TRBV7-2 with TRBJ1-2; a possible D gene is TRBD1 (5 bases). Trimming left V 1 base short and J 8 bases short, with 20 bases between. Per the germline V gene, CDR1 is SGHTA and CDR2 is FQGNSA. The CDR3 loop spans 16 amino acids. The DNA for the CDR3 is TGTGCCAGCAGCTTAGGACTTTCGGCAGGGAGTTTCGGCTACACCTTC. Protein: CASSLGLSAGSFGYTF.

The chain joins TRBV19 to TRBJ2-6; no firm D call. The germline V and J ends were trimmed by 3 bases and 1 base, with 7 bases remaining between them. This CDR3 contains 15 residues. Germline assignment: CDR1 LNHDA and CDR2 SQIVND (reference sequence). Here the CDR3 DNA reads TGTGCCAGTAGTATCCAGGCGTCTGGGGCCAACGTCCTGACTTTC. This sequence encodes CASSIQASGANVLTF.

This chain links TRBV5-4 with TRBJ2-7; a weak D match, TRBD1 (6 bases). Germline V gene data show CDR1 as SGHNT and CDR2 as YYREEE (reference sequence). The CDR3 runs to 14 residues. The V gene lost 1 base and the J gene lost 3 bases, with 11 bases spanning the gap. CDR3 sequence reads: CASSLSGHNYEQYF. The CDR3 coding sequence is TGTGCCAGCAGCTTGTCGGGACACAACTACGAGCAGTACTTC.

This chain joins TRBV28 and TRBJ1-1; the match to TRBD1 covers 8 bases. The germline V gene has CDR1 MDHEN and CDR2 SYDVKM. With V trimmed by 6 bases and J by 8 bases, 8 bases remained unmatched. This CDR3 has 13 amino acids. As DNA, the CDR3 is TGTGCCAGCAGATATACCGGGACAGGCGAAGCTTTCTTT. It translates to CASRYTGTGEAFF.

CDR3 protein: CASCSGSLTDTQYF. The DNA for the CDR3 is TGCGCCAGTTGTAGCGGGAGTCTCACAGATACGCAGTATTTT. This chain joins TRBV5-1 and TRBJ2-3; the match to TRBD2 covers 9 bases. Germline lookup yields CDR1 SGHRS and CDR2 YFSETQ. J lost 2 bases, V lost 8 bases, and 6 bases had no gene match. The CDR3 consists of 14 residues.

This clone occurred a few times. V gene TRBV5-4 combines with J gene TRBJ1-1; no firm D call. This CDR3 comprises 15 residues. The germline V gene encodes CDR1 SGHNT and CDR2 YYREEE (reference sequence). Trimming left V 0 bases short and J 2 bases short, with 11 bases between. The CDR3 reads CASSLGMGTNTEAFF. The CDR3 DNA sequence: TGTGCCAGCAGCTTGGGTATGGGAACTAACACTGAAGCTTTCTTT.

J is TRBJ2-5 and V is TRBV21-1. TRBV21-1 is annotated as a pseudogene. The CDR3 runs 13 residues. The CDR3 region has the DNA TGTGCCAGCACCAAGGACCCTGTCGGGACCCAGTACTTC. Translated, it gives CASTKDPVGTQYF.

V usage is TRBV6-1 and J usage is TRBJ2-5, with 10 positions matching TRBD1. Germline V gene sequence: CDR1 MNHNS, CDR2 SASEGT. The CDR3 loop spans 14 amino acids. V trimming: 4 bases; J trimming: 5 bases; junction bases outside the gene matches: 4. The CDR3 loop is CASSGGQGIETQYF. As DNA, the CDR3 is TGTGCCAGCAGTGGGGGACAGGGGATCGAGACCCAGTACTTC.

The rearrangement joins TRBV6-6 to TRBJ2-1; the match to TRBD2 covers 10 bases. J gave up 9 bases and V 8 bases, and 10 bases lay outside the gene matches. CDR3 size: 14 residues. Germline loops: CDR1 MNHNY, CDR2 SVGAGI (reference sequence). CDR3 loop: CASGLAGDYGEQFF. CDR3 nucleotides: TGTGCCAGCGGGCTAGCGGGAGATTACGGTGAGCAGTTCTTC.

V gene TRBV18 combines with J gene TRBJ2-3; the D gene could be TRBD1 or TRBD2 (5 bases each). Per the germline V gene, CDR1 is KGHSH and CDR2 is LQKENI. The CDR3 runs to 17 residues. Trimming removed 0 bases at V and 6 bases at J, with 19 bases between. CDR3 nucleotide sequence: TGTGCCAGCTCACCACCGCCGGGACCCACAGGTTCGGATACGCAGTATTTT. It is translated as CASSPPPGPTGSDTQYF.

CDR3 protein: CASSLVFIPGPSGANVLTF. In DNA, the CDR3 is TGTGCCAGCTCCTTGGTGTTTATACCCGGTCCCTCTGGGGCCAACGTCCTGACTTTC. The chain is built from TRBV2 and TRBJ2-6; D gene uncertain. Germline CDR1 reads SNHLY; CDR2 reads FYNNEI. The CDR3 extends over 19 amino acids. V dropped 8 bases and J dropped 0 bases, with 23 bases sitting between them.

The J gene is TRBJ2-7, the V gene TRBV7-9; TRBD1 matches 7 bases. This CDR3 has 13 residues. Germline CDR1 SEHNR, CDR2 FQNEAQ (reference sequence). J gave up 2 bases and V 5 bases, and 3 bases lay outside the gene matches. Here the CDR3 reads CASSRQGTYEQYF. CDR3 nucleotide sequence: TGTGCCAGCAGCCGACAGGGAACCTACGAGCAGTACTTC.